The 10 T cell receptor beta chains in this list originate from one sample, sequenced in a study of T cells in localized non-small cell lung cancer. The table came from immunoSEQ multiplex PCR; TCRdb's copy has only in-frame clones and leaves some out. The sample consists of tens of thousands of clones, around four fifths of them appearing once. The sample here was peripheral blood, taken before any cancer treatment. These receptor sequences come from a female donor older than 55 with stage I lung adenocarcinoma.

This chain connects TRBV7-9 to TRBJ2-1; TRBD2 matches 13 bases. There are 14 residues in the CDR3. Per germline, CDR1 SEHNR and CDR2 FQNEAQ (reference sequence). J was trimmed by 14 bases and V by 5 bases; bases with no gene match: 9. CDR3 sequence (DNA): TGTGCCAGCAGCGCCAGGACTAGCGGGGGCCGCGAGTTCTTC. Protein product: CASSARTSGGREFF.

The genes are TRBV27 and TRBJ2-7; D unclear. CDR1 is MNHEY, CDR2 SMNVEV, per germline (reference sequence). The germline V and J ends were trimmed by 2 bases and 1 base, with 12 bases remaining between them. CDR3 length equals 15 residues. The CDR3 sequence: CASSLRVDPSYEQYF. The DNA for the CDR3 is TGTGCCAGCAGTTTACGGGTAGACCCTTCCTACGAGCAGTACTTC.

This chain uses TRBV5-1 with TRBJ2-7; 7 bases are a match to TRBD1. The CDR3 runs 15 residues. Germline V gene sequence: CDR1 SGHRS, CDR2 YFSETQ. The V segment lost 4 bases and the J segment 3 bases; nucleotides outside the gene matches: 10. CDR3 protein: CASSPRGQDSYEQYF. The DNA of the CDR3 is TGCGCCAGCAGCCCAAGGGGGCAGGACAGCTACGAGCAGTACTTC.

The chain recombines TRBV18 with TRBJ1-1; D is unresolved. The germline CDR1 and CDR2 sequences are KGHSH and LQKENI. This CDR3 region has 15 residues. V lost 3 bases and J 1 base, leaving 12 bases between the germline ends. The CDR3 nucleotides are TGTGCCAGCTCACCCTCCCAAAACCAGAACACTGAAGCTTTCTTT. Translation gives CASSPSQNQNTEAFF.

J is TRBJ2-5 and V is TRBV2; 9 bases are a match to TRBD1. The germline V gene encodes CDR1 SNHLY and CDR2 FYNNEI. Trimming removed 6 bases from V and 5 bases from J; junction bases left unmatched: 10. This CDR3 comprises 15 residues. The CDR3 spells CASSDRDRVAETQYF. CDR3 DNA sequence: TGTGCCAGCAGCGACCGGGACAGGGTTGCGGAGACCCAGTACTTC.

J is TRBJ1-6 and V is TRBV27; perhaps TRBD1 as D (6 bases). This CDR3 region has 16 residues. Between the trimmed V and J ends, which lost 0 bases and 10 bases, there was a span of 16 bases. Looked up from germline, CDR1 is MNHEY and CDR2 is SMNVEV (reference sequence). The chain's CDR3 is CASSLSDGGRGSPLHF. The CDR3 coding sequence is TGTGCCAGCAGTTTATCGGATGGGGGGCGAGGGTCACCCCTCCACTTT.

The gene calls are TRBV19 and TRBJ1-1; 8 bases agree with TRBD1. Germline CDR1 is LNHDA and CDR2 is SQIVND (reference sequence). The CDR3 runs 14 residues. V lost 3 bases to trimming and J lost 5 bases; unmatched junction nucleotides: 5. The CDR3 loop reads CASSITGGRTEAFF. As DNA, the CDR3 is TGTGCCAGTAGTATTACAGGGGGTCGGACTGAAGCTTTCTTT.

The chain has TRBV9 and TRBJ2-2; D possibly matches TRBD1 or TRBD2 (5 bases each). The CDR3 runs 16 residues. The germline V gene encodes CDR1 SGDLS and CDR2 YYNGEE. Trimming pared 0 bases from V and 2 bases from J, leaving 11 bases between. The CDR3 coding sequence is TGTGCCAGCAGCGTAGCGGGGCGGCCAAACACCGGGGAGCTGTTTTTT. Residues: CASSVAGRPNTGELFF.

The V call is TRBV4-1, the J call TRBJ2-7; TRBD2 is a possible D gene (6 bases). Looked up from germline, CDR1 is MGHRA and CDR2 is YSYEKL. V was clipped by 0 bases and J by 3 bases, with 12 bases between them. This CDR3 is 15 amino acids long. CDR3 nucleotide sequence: TGCGCCAGCAGCCAAGATCTTCTCGGGGGCTACGAGCAGTACTTC. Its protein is CASSQDLLGGYEQYF.

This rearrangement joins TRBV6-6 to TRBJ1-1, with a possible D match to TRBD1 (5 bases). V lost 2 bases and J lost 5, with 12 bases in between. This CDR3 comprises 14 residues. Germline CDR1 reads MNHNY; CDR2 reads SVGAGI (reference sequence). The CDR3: CASSYEEGRTEAFF. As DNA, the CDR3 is TGTGCCAGCAGTTACGAGGAGGGGCGGACTGAAGCTTTCTTT.